The TCR delta chain under discussion was sequenced for a study of gamma-delta chains in newborns, infants, children. About the research overall: Innate gammadelta T cells reportedly expand polyclonally right after birth, driven by microbial exposure, per the title.

Germline CDR1 GEAIGNYY, CDR2 EKD. Between the trimmed V and J ends, which lost 0 bases and 0 bases, there was a span of 10 bases. This CDR3 has 15 amino acids. This clone has only a few counts. In the same sample, other DNA sequences code for this CDR3. TCRdb made new clone calls on the reads using CATT. The data hold approximately 12,000 delta-chain clones, with around 8.8% observed a single time. The clonotype originates from a child who was a newborn, infant or young child, either healthy, febrile or measles-vaccinated (not recorded which). What was sequenced was blood. The chain joins TRDV2 to TRDJ1; no clear D gene. Here the CDR3 reads CACDTVGSHTDKLIF. The CDR3 region has the DNA TGTGCCTGTGACACCGTAGGGTCCCACACCGATAAACTCATCTTT.